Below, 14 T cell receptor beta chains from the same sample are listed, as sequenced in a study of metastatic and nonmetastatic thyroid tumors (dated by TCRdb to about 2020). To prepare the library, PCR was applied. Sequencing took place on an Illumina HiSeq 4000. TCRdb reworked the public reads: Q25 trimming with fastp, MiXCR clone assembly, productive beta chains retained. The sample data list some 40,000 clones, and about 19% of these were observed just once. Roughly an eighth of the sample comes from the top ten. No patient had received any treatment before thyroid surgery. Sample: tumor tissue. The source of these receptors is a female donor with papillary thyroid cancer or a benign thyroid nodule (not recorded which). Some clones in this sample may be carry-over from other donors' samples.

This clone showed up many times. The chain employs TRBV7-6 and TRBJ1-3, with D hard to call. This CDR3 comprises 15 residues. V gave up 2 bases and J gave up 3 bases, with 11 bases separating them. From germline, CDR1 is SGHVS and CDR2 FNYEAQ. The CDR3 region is CASSLNGGYGNTIYF. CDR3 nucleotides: TGTGCCAGCAGCTTAAATGGAGGGTATGGAAACACCATATATTTT.

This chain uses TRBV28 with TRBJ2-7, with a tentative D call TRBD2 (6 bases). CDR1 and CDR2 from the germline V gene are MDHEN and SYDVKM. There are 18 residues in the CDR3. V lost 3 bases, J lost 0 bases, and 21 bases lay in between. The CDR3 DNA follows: TGTGCCAGCAGTTTCCGGGGATGGGGGGTGTTGAGCTCCTACGAGCAGTACTTC. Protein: CASSFRGWGVLSSYEQYF.

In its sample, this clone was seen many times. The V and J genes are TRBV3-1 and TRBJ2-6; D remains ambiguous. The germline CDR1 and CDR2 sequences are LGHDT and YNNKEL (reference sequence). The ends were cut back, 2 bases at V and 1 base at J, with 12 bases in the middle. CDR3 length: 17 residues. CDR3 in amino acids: CASSQFHTGSGANVLTF. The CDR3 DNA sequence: TGTGCCAGCAGCCAATTTCACACGGGTTCTGGGGCCAACGTCCTGACTTTC. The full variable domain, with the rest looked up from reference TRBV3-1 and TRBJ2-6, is DTAVSQTPKYLVTQMGNDKSIKCEQNLGHDTMYWYKQDSKKFLKIMFSYNNKELIINETVPNRFSPKSPDKAHLNLHINSLELGDSAVYFCASSQFHTGSGANVLTFGAGSRLTVL.

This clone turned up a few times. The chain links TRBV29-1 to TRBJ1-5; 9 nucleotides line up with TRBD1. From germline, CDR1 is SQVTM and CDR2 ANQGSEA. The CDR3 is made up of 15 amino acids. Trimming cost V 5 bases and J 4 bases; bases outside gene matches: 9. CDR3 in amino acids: CSVMRGTGPNQPQHF. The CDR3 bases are TGCAGCGTTATGCGCGGGACAGGGCCTAATCAGCCCCAGCATTTT.

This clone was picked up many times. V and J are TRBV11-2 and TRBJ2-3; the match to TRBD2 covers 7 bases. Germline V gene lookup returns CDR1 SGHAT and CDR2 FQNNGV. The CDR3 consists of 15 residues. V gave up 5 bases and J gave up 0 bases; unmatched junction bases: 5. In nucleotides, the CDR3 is TGTGCCAGCAGCCCCTTGGGAGGGAGCACAGATACGCAGTATTTT. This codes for CASSPLGGSTDTQYF.

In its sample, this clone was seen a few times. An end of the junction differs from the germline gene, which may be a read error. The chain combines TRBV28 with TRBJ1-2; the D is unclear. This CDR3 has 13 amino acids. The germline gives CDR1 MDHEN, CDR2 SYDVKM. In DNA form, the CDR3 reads TGTGCCACCTCAATGGTGCCCAACTATGGCCACACCTTC. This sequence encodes CATSMVPNYGHTF.

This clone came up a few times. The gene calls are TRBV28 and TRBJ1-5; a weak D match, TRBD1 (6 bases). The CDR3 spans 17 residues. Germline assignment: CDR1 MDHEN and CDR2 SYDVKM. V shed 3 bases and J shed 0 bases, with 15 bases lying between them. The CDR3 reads CASSFSDRPNSNQPQHF. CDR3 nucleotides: TGTGCCAGCAGTTTCAGCGACAGGCCTAATAGCAATCAGCCCCAGCATTTT.

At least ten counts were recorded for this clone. The CDR3 loop is CASSQTVSSYNSPLHF. As DNA, the CDR3 is TGCGCCAGCAGCCAGACGGTTAGCTCCTATAATTCACCCCTCCACTTT. The J gene is TRBJ1-6, the V gene TRBV4-3; D is unresolved. Germline assignment: CDR1 LGHNA and CDR2 YSLEER. CDR3 length: 16 amino acids. V shed 3 bases and J shed 0 bases, with 9 bases lying between them.

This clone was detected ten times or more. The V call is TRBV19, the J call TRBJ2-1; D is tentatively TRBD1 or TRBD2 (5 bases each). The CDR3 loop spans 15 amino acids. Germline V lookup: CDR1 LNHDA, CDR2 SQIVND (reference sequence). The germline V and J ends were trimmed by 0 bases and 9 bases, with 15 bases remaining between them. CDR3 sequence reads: CASSIDGRDGGEQFF. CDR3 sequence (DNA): TGTGCCAGTAGTATAGATGGACGGGACGGCGGTGAGCAGTTCTTC.

The DNA of the CDR3 is TGCAGCGTTGAAGATCTAGCGGGGGGTCCGTACCAAGAGACCCAGTACTTC. Translating gives CSVEDLAGGPYQETQYF. The rearrangement joins TRBV29-1 to TRBJ2-5, with 11 positions matching TRBD2. This CDR3 is built from 17 residues. Germline V gene lookup returns CDR1 SQVTM and CDR2 ANQGSEA. V lost 0 bases to trimming and J lost 0 bases; unmatched junction nucleotides: 6.

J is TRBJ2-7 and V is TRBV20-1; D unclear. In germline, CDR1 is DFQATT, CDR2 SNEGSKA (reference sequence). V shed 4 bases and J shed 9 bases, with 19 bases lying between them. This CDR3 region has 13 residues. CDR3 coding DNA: TGCAGTGCTAATCCTGGAGTAGTATTAGGGCAGTACTTC. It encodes CSANPGVVLGQYF.

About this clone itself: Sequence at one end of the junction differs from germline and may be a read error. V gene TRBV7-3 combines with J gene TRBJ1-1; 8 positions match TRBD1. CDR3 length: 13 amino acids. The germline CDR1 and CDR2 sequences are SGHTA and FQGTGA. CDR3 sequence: CVSSWDRYTEAFF. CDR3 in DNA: TGTGTCAGCAGCTGGGACAGGTATACTGAAGCTTTCTTT.

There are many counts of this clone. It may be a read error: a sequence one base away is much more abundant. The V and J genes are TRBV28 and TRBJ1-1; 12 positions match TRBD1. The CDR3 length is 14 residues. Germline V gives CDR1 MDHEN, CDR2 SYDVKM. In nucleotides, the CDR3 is TGTGCCAGCCCCATCGGGACAGGGGGCGCTGAAGCTTTATTT. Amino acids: CASPIGTGGAEALF.

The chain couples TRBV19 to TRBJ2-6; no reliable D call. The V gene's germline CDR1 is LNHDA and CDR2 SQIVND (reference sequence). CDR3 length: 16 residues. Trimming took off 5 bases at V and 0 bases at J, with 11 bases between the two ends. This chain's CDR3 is CASSSDGSSGANVLTF. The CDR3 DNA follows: TGTGCCAGTAGTTCCGACGGAAGCTCTGGGGCCAACGTCCTGACTTTC. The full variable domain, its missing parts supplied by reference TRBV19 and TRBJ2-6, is DGGITQSPKYLFRKEGQNVTLSCEQNLNHDAMYWYRQDPGQGLRLIYYSQIVNDFQKGDIAEGYSVSREKKESFPLTVTSAQKNPTAFYLCASSSDGSSGANVLTFGAGSRLTVL.